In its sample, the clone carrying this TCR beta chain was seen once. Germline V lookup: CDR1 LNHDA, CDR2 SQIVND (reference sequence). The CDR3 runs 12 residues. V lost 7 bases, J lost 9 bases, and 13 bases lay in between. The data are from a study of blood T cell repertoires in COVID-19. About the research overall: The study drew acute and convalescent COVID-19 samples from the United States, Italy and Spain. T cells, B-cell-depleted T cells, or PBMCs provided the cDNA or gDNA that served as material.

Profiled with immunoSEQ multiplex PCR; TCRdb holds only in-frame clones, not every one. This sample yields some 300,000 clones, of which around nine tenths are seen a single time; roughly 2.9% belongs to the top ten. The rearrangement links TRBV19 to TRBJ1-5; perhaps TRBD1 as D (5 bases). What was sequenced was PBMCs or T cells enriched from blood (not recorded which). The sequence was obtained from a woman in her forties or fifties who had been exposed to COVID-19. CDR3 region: CASTPSQGPQHF. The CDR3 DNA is TGTGCCAGTACTCCCAGTCAGGGGCCCCAGCATTTT.